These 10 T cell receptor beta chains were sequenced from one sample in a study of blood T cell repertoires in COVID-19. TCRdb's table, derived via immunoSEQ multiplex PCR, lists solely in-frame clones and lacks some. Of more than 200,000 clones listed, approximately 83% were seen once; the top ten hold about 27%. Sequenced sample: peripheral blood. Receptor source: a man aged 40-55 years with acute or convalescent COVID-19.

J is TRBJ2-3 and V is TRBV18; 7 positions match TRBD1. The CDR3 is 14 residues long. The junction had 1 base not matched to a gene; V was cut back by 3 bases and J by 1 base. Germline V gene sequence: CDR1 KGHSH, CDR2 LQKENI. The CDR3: CASSPGQGTDTQYF. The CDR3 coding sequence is TGTGCCAGCTCACCTGGACAGGGCACAGATACGCAGTATTTT.

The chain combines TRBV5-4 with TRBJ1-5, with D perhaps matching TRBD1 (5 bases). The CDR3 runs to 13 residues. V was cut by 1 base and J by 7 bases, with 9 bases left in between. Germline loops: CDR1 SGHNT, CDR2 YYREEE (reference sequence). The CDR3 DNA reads TGTGCCAGCAGCTTGCAGGGTGACCAGCCCCAGCATTTT. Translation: CASSLQGDQPQHF.

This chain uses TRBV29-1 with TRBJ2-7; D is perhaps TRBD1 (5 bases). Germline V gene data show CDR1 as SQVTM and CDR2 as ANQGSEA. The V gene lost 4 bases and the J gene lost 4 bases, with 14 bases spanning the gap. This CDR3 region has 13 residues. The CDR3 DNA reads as TGCAGCGTTGTCGGTTCAGGACATTACGAGCAGTACTTC. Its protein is CSVVGSGHYEQYF.

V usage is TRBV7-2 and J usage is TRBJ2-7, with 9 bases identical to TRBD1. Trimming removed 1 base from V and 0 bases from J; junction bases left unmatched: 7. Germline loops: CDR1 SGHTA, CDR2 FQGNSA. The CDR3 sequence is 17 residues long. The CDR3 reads CASSLDSGTGSSYEQYF. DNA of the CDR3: TGTGCCAGCAGCTTAGACTCAGGGACAGGGAGCTCCTACGAGCAGTACTTC. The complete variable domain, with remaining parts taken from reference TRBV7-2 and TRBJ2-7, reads GAGVSQSPSNKVTEKGKDVELRCDPISGHTALYWYRQSLGQGLEFLIYFQGNSAPDKSGLPSDRFSAERTGGSVSTLTIQRTQQEDSAVYLCASSLDSGTGSSYEQYFGPGTRLTVT.

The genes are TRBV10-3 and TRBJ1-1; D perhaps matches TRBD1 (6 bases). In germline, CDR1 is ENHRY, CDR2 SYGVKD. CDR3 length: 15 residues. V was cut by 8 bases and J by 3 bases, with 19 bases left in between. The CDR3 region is CAIGTGREGDTEAFF. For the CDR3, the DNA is TGTGCCATCGGAACAGGGAGGGAAGGGGACACTGAAGCTTTCTTT.

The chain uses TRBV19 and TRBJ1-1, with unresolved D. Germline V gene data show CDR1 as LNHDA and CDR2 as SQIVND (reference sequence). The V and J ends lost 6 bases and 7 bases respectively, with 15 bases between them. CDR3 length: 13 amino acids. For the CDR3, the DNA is TGTGCCAGTAGCCCTCGACGGGAGCGTGAAGCTTTCTTT. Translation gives CASSPRREREAFF.

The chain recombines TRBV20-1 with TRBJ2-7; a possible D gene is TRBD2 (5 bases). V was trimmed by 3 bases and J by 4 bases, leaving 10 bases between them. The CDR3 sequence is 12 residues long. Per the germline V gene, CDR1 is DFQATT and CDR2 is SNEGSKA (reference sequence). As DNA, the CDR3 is TGCAGTGCTAGTCCAACGGGATACGAGCAGTACTTC. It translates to CSASPTGYEQYF.

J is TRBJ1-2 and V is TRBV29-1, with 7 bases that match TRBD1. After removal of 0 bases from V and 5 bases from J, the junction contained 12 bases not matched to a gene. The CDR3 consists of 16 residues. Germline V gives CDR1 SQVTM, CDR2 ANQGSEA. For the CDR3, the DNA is TGCAGCGTTGAAGAAGCAACCGACAGGGTTTGGTATGGCTACACCTTC. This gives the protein CSVEEATDRVWYGYTF.

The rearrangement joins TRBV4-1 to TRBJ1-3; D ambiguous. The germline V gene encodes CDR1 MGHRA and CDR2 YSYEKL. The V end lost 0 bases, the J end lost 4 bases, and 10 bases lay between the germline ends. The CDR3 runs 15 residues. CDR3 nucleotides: TGCGCCAGCAGCCAAGACTCGCGAGGCGGAAACACCATATATTTT. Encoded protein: CASSQDSRGGNTIYF.

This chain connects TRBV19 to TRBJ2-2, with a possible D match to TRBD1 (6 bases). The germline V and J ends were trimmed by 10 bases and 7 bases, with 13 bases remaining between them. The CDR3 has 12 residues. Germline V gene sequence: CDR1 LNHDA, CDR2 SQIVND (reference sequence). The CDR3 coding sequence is TGTGCCACAGGGGCGTTAATCGGGGAGCTGTTTTTT. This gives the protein CATGALIGELFF.